The next 15 T cell receptor beta chains were all read from a single sample in a study of low-dose radiotherapy and immunotherapy resistance in tumors. Alpha- and beta-chain coverage of first-strand cDNA came from TRAV- and TRBV-specific primers. The authors amplified TCRs for 15 to 25 PCR cycles with a constant-region primer and a V-primer adapter. TCRdb redid the calling of the reads with MiXCR, one entry per CDR3 protein. The sample shows 6,500 to 8,500 distinct CDR3 sequences, 84% of them seen only once. The receptor source for this set is a human donor with advanced metastatic prostate, ovarian, gallbladder or colorectal cancer (not recorded which). This table probably holds off-target reads from a library built for another chain.

J is TRBJ2-1 and V is TRBV9; perhaps TRBD1 as D (6 bases). Trimming removed 4 bases at V and 0 bases at J, with 11 bases between. The CDR3 length is 15 residues. Germline loops: CDR1 SGDLS, CDR2 YYNGEE. The CDR3 spells CASSPRTVSYNEQFF. The CDR3 DNA reads TGTGCCAGCAGCCCCCGGACAGTCTCCTACAATGAGCAGTTCTTC.

The V gene is TRBV12-5, the J gene TRBJ2-3; TRBD2 matches at 12 bases. This CDR3 comprises 15 residues. Germline CDR1 is LGHNT and CDR2 is FRNRAP. Germline trimming cut 2 bases from V and 8 bases from J; bases unmatched to any gene: 5. The CDR3 loop reads CASGLTTSGGATQYF. The CDR3 DNA is TGTGCTAGTGGTTTGACGACTAGCGGGGGAGCTACGCAGTATTTT.

The rearrangement joins TRBV2 to TRBJ2-6; D is ambiguous. There are 12 residues in the CDR3. Germline V gives CDR1 SNHLY, CDR2 FYNNEI. V lost 7 bases to trimming and J lost 12 bases, with 13 bases between them. Here the CDR3 DNA reads TGTGCCAGCAAGACTGAGGTCGCCGTCCTGACTTTC. Amino acid sequence: CASKTEVAVLTF.

The J gene is TRBJ2-7, the V gene TRBV5-6; D is unclear. This CDR3 has 16 residues. Germline lookup yields CDR1 SGHDT and CDR2 YYEEEE. V gave up 3 bases and J gave up 6 bases, with 22 bases separating them. CDR3 in amino acids: CASSSSPGPSRAEQYF. In DNA form, the CDR3 reads TGTGCCAGCAGCTCCAGCCCCGGACCTAGTAGAGCCGAGCAGTACTTC.

This chain links TRBV5-1 with TRBJ2-7, with 9 bases lining up with TRBD1. Trimming took 0 bases from V and 2 from J; bases not matched to a gene: 3. The CDR3 spans 15 residues. Germline CDR1 and CDR2: SGHRS and YFSETQ. CDR3 loop: CASSLVGTGTYEQYF. CDR3 coding DNA: TGCGCCAGCAGCTTGGTAGGGACAGGGACCTACGAGCAGTACTTC.

The chain combines TRBV2 with TRBJ1-2; D is uncertain. The CDR3 sequence is 13 residues long. V shed 3 bases and J shed 12 bases, with 17 bases lying between them. In germline, CDR1 is SNHLY, CDR2 FYNNEI. CDR3 in DNA: TGTGCCAGCAGTGATAGCACGATAGAAATGGACACCTTC. It translates to CASSDSTIEMDTF.

This sequence joins TRBV12-3 or TRBV12-4 and TRBJ1-6, with D perhaps TRBD1 (5 bases). Trimming cost V 3 bases and J 5 bases, with 8 bases left between them. The CDR3 spans 14 residues. Here the CDR3 reads CASSFRQNNSPLHF. DNA for the CDR3: TGTGCCAGCAGTTTTAGACAGAATAATTCACCCCTCCACTTT.

As to this clonotype: One end of the junction varies from germline; a read error may be responsible. This chain uses TRBV30 with TRBJ1-5; TRBD1 might be the D (5 bases). The CDR3 consists of 15 residues. Germline V lookup: CDR1 GTSNPN, CDR2 SVGIG (reference sequence). The CDR3 protein is CAWSEVGTGDQHQHF. CDR3 nucleotides: TGTGCCTGGAGTGAGGTGGGGACGGGGGATCAGCACCAGCATTTT.

This chain joins TRBV9 and TRBJ1-1; TRBD1 is a possible D gene (5 bases). Trimming removed 3 bases at V and 0 bases at J, with 12 bases between. The germline CDR1 and CDR2 sequences are SGDLS and YYNGEE. The CDR3 has 15 residues. CDR3 residues: CASSGGLRMNTEAFF. The CDR3 coding sequence is TGTGCCAGCAGCGGGGGACTTCGCATGAACACTGAAGCTTTCTTT.

This clonotype was seen only once. V is TRBV2 and J is TRBJ2-1; D is uncertain. V was cut by 7 bases and J by 6 bases, with 10 bases left in between. This CDR3 region has 12 residues. Germline lookup yields CDR1 SNHLY and CDR2 FYNNEI. The CDR3 loop is CASTGQTNEQFF. In DNA form, the CDR3 reads TGTGCCAGCACTGGCCAGACCAATGAGCAGTTCTTC.

The genes are TRBV30 and TRBJ1-1; weak D call: TRBD1 (5 bases). This CDR3 is built from 12 residues. Germline CDR1 reads GTSNPN; CDR2 reads SVGIG (reference sequence). V gave up 5 bases and J gave up 2 bases, with 9 bases separating them. Here the CDR3 DNA reads TGTGCCTGGGCGGGGCCCAACACTGAAGCTTTCTTT. Amino acid sequence: CAWAGPNTEAFF.

The chain employs TRBV2 and TRBJ1-5; a weak D match, TRBD1 (5 bases). V lost 8 bases and J lost 5, with 13 bases in between. This CDR3 spans 13 amino acids. Looked up from germline, CDR1 is SNHLY and CDR2 is FYNNEI. The CDR3 here is CASGREKDQPQHF. DNA of the CDR3: TGTGCCAGCGGCAGGGAAAAGGATCAGCCCCAGCATTTT.

The chain couples TRBV7-2 to TRBJ1-5; possibly TRBD1 for D (5 bases). The V gene's germline CDR1 is SGHTA and CDR2 FQGNSA. Trimming left V 6 bases short and J 0 bases short, with 15 bases between. The CDR3 spans 16 residues. The CDR3, as DNA: TGTGCCAGCAGAACCGAGACAGCAACTAGCAATCAGCCCCAGCATTTT. Translating it yields CASRTETATSNQPQHF.

This chain connects TRBV5-1 to TRBJ1-5; no definite D call. Germline values: CDR1 SGHRS, CDR2 YFSETQ. The V and J ends lost 0 bases and 0 bases respectively, with 4 bases between them. The CDR3 has 14 amino acids. CDR3 amino acids: CASSLDGSNQPQHF. The CDR3 DNA is TGCGCCAGCAGCTTGGACGGTAGCAATCAGCCCCAGCATTTT. Full variable domain (outside the CDR3, taken from reference TRBV5-1 and TRBJ1-5): KAGVTQTPRYLIKTRGQQVTLSCSPISGHRSVSWYQQTPGQGLQFLFEYFSETQRNKGNFPGRFSGRQFSNSRSEMNVSTLELGDSALYLCASSLDGSNQPQHFGDGTRLSIL.

This sequence joins TRBV12-3 or TRBV12-4 and TRBJ2-1, with D perhaps matching TRBD1 or TRBD2 (5 bases each). Trimming took 5 bases from V and 2 from J, leaving 10 bases between them. The length of the CDR3 is 14 residues. The CDR3 spells CASSGTDAYNEQFF. The DNA of the CDR3 is TGTGCCAGCAGTGGGACGGATGCCTACAATGAGCAGTTCTTC.